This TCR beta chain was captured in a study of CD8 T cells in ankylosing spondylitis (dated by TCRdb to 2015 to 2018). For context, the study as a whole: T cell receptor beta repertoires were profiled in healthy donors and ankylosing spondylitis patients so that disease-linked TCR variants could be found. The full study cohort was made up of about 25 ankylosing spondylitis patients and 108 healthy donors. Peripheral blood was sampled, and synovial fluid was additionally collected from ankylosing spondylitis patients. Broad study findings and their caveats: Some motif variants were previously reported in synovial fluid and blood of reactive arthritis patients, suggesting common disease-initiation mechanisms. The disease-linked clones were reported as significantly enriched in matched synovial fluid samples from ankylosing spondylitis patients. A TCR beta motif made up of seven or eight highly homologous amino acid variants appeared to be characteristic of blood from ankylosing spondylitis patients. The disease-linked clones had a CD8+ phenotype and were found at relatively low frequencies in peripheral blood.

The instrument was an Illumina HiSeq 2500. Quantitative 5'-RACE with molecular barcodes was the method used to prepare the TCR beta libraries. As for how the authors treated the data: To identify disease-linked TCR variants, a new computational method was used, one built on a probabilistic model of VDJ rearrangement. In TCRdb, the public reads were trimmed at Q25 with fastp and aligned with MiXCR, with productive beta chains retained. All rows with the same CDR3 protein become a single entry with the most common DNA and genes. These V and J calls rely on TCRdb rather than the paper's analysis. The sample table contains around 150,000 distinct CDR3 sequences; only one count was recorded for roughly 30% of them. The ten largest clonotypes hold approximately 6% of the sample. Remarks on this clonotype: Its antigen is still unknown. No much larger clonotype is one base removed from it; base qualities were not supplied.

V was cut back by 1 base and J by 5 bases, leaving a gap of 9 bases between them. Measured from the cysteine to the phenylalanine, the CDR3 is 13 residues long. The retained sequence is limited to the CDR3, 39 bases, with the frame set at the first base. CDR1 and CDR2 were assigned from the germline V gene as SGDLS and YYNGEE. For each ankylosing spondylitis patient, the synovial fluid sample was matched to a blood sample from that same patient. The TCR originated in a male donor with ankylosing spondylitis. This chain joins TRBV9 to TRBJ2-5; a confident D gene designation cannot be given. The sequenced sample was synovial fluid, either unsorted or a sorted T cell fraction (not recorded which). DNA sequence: TGTGCCAGCAGCGTAACTGACCGCGAGACCCAGTACTTC. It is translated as CASSVTDRETQYF.